This TCR beta chain is from a study of OX40 agonist ivuxolimab in advanced cancers. On the study more broadly: The dose-escalation cohort was around 83% male, with a mean age of around 60 years, ranging roughly 23 to 90. General study points: Within 6 weeks, CD4+ and CD8+ blood T cells expanded clonally at 0.1 to 3.0 mg/kg.

On this clone: Its antigen is unknown.

The assay was immunoSEQ multiplex PCR, and TCRdb's table has in-frame clones only and misses some. This sample has some 81,000 clones, with about 86% found just once. Autoimmune disease history or systemic immunosuppression was exclusionary. CDR3 length equals 16 residues. The V gene lost 1 base and the J gene lost 3 bases, with 15 bases spanning the gap. Germline values: CDR1 SGHVS, CDR2 FQNEAQ. The V call is TRBV7-8, the J call TRBJ2-5; no firm D call. The sequence was collected from an adult with an advanced solid tumor such as melanoma, head and neck, liver or kidney cancer. Here the sequenced sample was CD4+ or CD8+ T cells sorted from blood, taken in a trial of the OX40 agonist ivuxolimab. The CDR3 DNA reads TGTGCCAGCAGCTTAGATGCAGACACCGTTAAAGAGACCCAGTACTTC. Its translation is CASSLDADTVKETQYF.